This TCR beta chain is from a study of shared clonotypes between healthy human individuals. Study context: Sampling drew on donors who were a couple of women and a few men aged 18 to 49.

Deep-level settings were used for running the assay. TCRdb keeps only in-frame clones here, not all; method: immunoSEQ multiplex PCR. The sample lists some 1.4 million clones, about 96% occurring once. CDR1 and CDR2 from the germline V gene are SNHLY and FYNNEI. V trimming: 6 bases; J trimming: 4 bases; junction bases outside the gene matches: 7. The CDR3 runs 14 residues. Sequenced: naive CD4+ T cells sorted from blood. The sample's subset: CD45RA+ positively selected. The gene calls are TRBV2 and TRBJ2-3; 7 bases agree with TRBD1. This clonotype was obtained from a man in his thirties or forties in good health. The CDR3 coding sequence is TGTGCCAGCAGCATACAGGGGTTCCCAGATACGCAGTATTTT. Amino acids: CASSIQGFPDTQYF.